What follows is one T cell receptor beta chain and its context. Single viable CD3+CD4+CD8-CD45RO+ cells were sorted as the memory CD4+ T cells. CD4+ T cells were isolated by positive magnetic selection. The data derive from a study of memory CD4+ T cells and cytomegalovirus serostatus. V trimming: 4 bases; J trimming: 2 bases; junction bases outside the gene matches: 5. The CDR3 spans 15 residues. Germline CDR1 is SGDLS and CDR2 is YYNGEE. TCRdb keeps only in-frame clones here, not all; method: immunoSEQ multiplex PCR. The table shows roughly 60,000 clones, with 77% occurring only once. Sample: memory CD4+ T cells from blood. V and J are TRBV9 and TRBJ1-1; 10 nucleotides align to TRBD1. This receptor was identified in an adult in good health and CMV-seronegative. The CDR3 bases are TGTGCCAGCAGCTCCGGACAGGGGGACAACACTGAAGCTTTCTTT. As protein: CASSSGQGDNTEAFF.